The clone carrying this TCR beta chain was seen at least ten times. Patients picked for sequencing had shown CD8+CD57+ cell expansion detected by flow cytometry. The TCR beta profiling, which covered VDJ combination and CDR3 sequence, was carried out using genomic DNA as the template. Using its own MiXCR run on the reads, TCRdb lists one record per CDR3 protein. The sample lists approximately 470,000 distinct CDR3 sequences; approximately 33% were seen once. Looked up from germline, CDR1 is SGHKS and CDR2 is YYEKEE (reference sequence). Trimming removed 0 bases from V and 9 bases from J, with 10 bases in between. The CDR3 covers 14 residues. This entry belongs to a study of CD8+CD57+ T cells in acquired aplastic anemia.

The rearrangement uses TRBV5-5 and TRBJ1-6; D remains ambiguous. Sequences were obtained from sorted CD4+, CD8+, or CD8+CD57+ T cells (not recorded which) from PBMCs. The TCR sequence derives from a human donor with aplastic anemia. The CDR3 nucleotides are TGTGCCAGCAGCTTGGAAGCGCAAACTTCACCCCTCCACTTT. Translated: CASSLEAQTSPLHF.